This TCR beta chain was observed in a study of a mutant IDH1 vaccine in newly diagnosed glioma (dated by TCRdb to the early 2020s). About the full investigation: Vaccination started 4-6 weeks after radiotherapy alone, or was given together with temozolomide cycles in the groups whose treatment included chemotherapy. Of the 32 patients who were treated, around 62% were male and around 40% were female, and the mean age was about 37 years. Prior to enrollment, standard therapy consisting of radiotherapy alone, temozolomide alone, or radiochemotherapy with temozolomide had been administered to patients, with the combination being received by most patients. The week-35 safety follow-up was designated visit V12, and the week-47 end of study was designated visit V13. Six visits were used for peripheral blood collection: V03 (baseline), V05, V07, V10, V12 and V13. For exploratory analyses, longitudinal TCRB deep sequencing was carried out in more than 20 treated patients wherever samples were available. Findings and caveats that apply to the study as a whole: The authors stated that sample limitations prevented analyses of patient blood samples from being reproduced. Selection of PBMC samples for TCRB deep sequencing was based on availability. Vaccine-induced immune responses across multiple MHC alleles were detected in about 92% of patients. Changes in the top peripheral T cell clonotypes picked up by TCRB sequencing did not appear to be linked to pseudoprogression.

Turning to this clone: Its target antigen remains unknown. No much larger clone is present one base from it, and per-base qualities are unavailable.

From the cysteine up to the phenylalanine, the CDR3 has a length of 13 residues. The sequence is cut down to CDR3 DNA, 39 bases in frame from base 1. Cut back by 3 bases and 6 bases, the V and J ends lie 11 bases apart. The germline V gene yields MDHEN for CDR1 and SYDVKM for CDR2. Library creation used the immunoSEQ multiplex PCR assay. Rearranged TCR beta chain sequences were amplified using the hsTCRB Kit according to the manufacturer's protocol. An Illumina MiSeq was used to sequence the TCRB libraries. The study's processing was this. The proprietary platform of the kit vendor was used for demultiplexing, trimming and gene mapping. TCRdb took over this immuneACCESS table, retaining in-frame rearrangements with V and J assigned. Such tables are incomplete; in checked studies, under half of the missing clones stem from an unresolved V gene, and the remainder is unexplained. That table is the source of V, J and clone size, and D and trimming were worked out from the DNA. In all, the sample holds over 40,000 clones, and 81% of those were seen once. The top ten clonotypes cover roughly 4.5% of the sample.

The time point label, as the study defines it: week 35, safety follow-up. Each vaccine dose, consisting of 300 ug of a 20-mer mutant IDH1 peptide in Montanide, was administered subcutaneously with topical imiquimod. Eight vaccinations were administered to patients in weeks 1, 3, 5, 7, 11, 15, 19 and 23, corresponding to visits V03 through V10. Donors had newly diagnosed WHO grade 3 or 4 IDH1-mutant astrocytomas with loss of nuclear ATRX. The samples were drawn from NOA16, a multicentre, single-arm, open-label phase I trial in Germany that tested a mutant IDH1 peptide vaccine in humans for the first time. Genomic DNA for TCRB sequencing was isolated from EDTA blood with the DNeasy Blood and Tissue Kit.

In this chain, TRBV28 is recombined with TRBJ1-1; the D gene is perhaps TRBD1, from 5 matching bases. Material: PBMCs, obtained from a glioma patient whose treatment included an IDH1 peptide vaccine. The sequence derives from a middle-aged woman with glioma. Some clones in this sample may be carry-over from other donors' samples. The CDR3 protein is CASSFGGGPEAFF. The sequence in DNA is TGTGCCAGCAGTTTCGGGGGAGGCCCTGAAGCTTTCTTT.